This paragraph covers one T cell receptor (beta chain) sequence. Its antigen is unidentified. Its ends do not fully match the called genes, so a read error is possible. Germline V gene lookup returns CDR1 DFQATT and CDR2 SNEGSKA (reference sequence). CDR3 length: 15 amino acids. Researchers amplified the TCR beta CDR3 regions from RNA transcripts. When the TCR CDR3 underwent first-round RT-PCR, the HTBI primer set was used. MiXCR, applied by TCRdb to the multiplex PCR reads, yields one record per CDR3 protein. The data show 50,000 to 55,000 distinct CDR3 sequences, roughly 50% seen once. The data are from a study of T cells in Graves' hyperthyroidism and ophthalmopathy. The study, taken as a whole, reports: In the blood, most expanded thyroid clonotypes above 0.001 appeared as well.

Each person with ophthalmopathy scored at least 3 on the Clinical Activity Score, reached NOSPECS grade 4 or higher, and had been ill under 3 months. Together with thyroid ultrasound, orbital computed tomography, serum thyroxine and TRAb, clinical symptoms were used for diagnoses. The V call is TRBV20-1, the J call TRBJ1-1; D remains unclear. The TCR sequence derives from a woman between 45 and 65 years old with Graves' ophthalmopathy. The specimen was blood. DNA of the CDR3: TGCAGTGCTAGAACGGGCAGTTGGGGAAACATTGAAACTTTCTTT. Protein: CSARTGSWGNIETFF.